The next 5 T cell receptor beta chains were all read from a single sample in a study of shared clonotypes between healthy human individuals. Produced via immunoSEQ multiplex PCR; TCRdb's table is partial and in-frame only. The table has 800,000 to 1,200,000 clones, approximately 78% seen once. The specimen was memory CD4+ T cells from PBMCs. The subset: CD45RA-negative fraction. The receptors stem from a man between 18 and 35 years old in good health. Some clones in this sample may be carry-over from other donors' samples.

The J gene is TRBJ2-6, the V gene TRBV11-2; the D call may be TRBD1 or TRBD2 (5 bases each). CDR3 length: 16 amino acids. Germline loops: CDR1 SGHAT, CDR2 FQNNGV. V was trimmed by 9 bases and J by 0 bases, leaving 15 bases between them. CDR3 nucleotide sequence: TGTGCCAGTCGGGGCATACGACGCTCTGGGGCCAACGTCCTGACTTTC. Amino acid sequence: CASRGIRRSGANVLTF.

This clone has a handful of counts. The chain employs TRBV10-3 and TRBJ2-7; 11 positions match TRBD1. V was pared by 0 bases and J by 12 bases, with 4 bases of the junction left unmatched. The CDR3 is 13 residues long. Germline V lookup: CDR1 ENHRY, CDR2 SYGVKD. Here the CDR3 reads CAISESKGQGVYF. The CDR3 DNA follows: TGTGCCATCAGTGAGTCGAAGGGACAGGGGGTGTACTTC.

This chain links TRBV28 with TRBJ1-1, with D perhaps TRBD1 (5 bases). This CDR3 is 15 amino acids long. Germline V gene data show CDR1 as MDHEN and CDR2 as SYDVKM. Trimming shortened V by 6 bases and J by 2 bases, and 16 bases separated the two germline ends. The chain's CDR3 is CASSPEGRGNTEAFF. CDR3 nucleotide sequence: TGTGCCAGCAGCCCGGAAGGGAGGGGAAACACTGAAGCTTTCTTT.

The genes are TRBV4-1 and TRBJ2-1; D is possibly TRBD2 (6 bases). V shed 4 bases and J shed 8 bases, with 15 bases lying between them. This CDR3 comprises 14 residues. Germline CDR1 and CDR2: MGHRA and YSYEKL. For the CDR3, the DNA is TGCGCCAGCAGCCGACTAGGCCCGGCGGATGAGCAGTTCTTC. Protein sequence: CASSRLGPADEQFF.

CDR3 amino acids: CASRDWGTANEKLFF. DNA for the CDR3: TGTGCCAGCAGGGACTGGGGGACAGCTAATGAAAAACTGTTTTTT. The chain carries TRBV2 and TRBJ1-4; TRBD1 matches 7 bases. This CDR3 spans 15 amino acids. Unmatched junction bases numbered 7, after V lost 6 bases and J lost 3 bases. Germline CDR1 reads SNHLY; CDR2 reads FYNNEI. Based on the CDR3 plus reference TRBV2 and TRBJ1-4, the full variable domain is EPEVTQTPSHQVTQMGQEVILRCVPISNHLYFYWYRQILGQKVEFLVSFYNNEISEKSEIFDDQFSVERPDGSNFTLKIRSTKLEDSAMYFCASRDWGTANEKLFFGSGTQLSVL.